The 28 T cell receptor beta chains below all came from one sample that was sequenced in a study of metastatic and nonmetastatic thyroid tumors. All patients were untreated before thyroid surgery. TCRdb re-clonotyped the PCR reads through MiXCR. The sample yields about 90,000 clones, 8% to 9.5% seen once. Sequenced input: blood. The origin of the receptors is a female donor with papillary thyroid cancer or a benign thyroid nodule (not recorded which). Some clones in this sample may be carry-over from other donors' samples.

This clone was seen a few times. The chain links TRBV6-1 to TRBJ1-5, with D hard to call. Germline V lookup: CDR1 MNHNS, CDR2 SASEGT. This CDR3 region has 15 residues. V gave up 7 bases and J gave up 3 bases, with 16 bases separating them. This CDR3 reads CASNFLGDYNQPQHF. The CDR3 coding sequence is TGTGCCAGCAATTTTCTGGGAGACTACAATCAGCCCCAGCATTTT.

This clone was observed many times. This chain uses TRBV28 with TRBJ1-5; tentatively, D is TRBD1 (6 bases). V was shortened by 5 bases and J by 0 bases, with 11 bases between the two germline ends. Per the germline V gene, CDR1 is MDHEN and CDR2 is SYDVKM. CDR3 length: 15 amino acids. This chain's CDR3 is CASSTGQVSNQPQHF. The DNA for the CDR3 is TGTGCCAGCAGTACGGGACAAGTTAGCAATCAGCCCCAGCATTTT.

The chain recombines TRBV2 with TRBJ2-4; weak D call: TRBD2 (5 bases). Trimming cost V 5 bases and J 0 bases, with 14 bases left between them. Germline V gene lookup returns CDR1 SNHLY and CDR2 FYNNEI. The CDR3 sequence is 16 residues long. The CDR3 nucleotides are TGTGCCAGCAGTACCGAGGGCGAGGTAGCCAAAAACATTCAGTACTTC. This sequence encodes CASSTEGEVAKNIQYF.

In regard to this clone: The junction departs from the called germline gene at one end, perhaps through a read error. The chain carries TRBV5-1 and TRBJ1-1; D is ambiguous. Germline V CDR1 and CDR2: SGHRS, YFSETQ. The CDR3 loop spans 16 amino acids. CDR3 bases: TGCGCCAGCAGCGTACATCCTACTGATATGAACACTGAAGCTCTCTTT. Translated: CASSVHPTDMNTEALF.

V and J are TRBV14 and TRBJ2-2; 7 bases are shared with TRBD2. Trimming took 4 bases from V and 6 from J; bases not matched to a gene: 5. The CDR3 spans 14 residues. Germline assignment: CDR1 SGHDN and CDR2 FVKESK. CDR3 DNA: TGTGCCAGCAGCCGGGGGGGGTCTGCCGGGGAGCTGTTTTTT. It codes for CASSRGGSAGELFF. Filled out from reference TRBV14 and TRBJ2-2, the complete variable domain reads EAGVTQFPSHSVIEKGQTVTLRCDPISGHDNLYWYRRVMGKEIKFLLHFVKESKQDESGMPNNRFLAERTGGTYSTLKVQPAELEDSGVYFCASSRGGSAGELFFGEGSRLTVL.

This clone was picked up many times. V and J are TRBV7-9 and TRBJ2-3; no clear D. Germline assignment: CDR1 SEHNR and CDR2 FQNEAQ (reference sequence). The CDR3 length is 12 residues. V shed 5 bases and J shed 8 bases, with 11 bases lying between them. The CDR3 is CASSLPLRTQYF. CDR3 nucleotide sequence: TGTGCCAGCAGCCTACCCCTACGTACGCAGTATTTT.

This clone has ten or more counts. This sequence joins TRBV5-1 and TRBJ2-5; D not resolved. CDR3 length equals 14 residues. V lost 2 bases and J 5 bases, leaving 13 bases between the germline ends. Germline assignment: CDR1 SGHRS and CDR2 YFSETQ. The CDR3 loop is CASSFSQVGETQYF. The DNA of the CDR3 is TGCGCCAGCAGCTTCTCGCAGGTGGGGGAGACCCAGTACTTC.

This clone was counted ten times or more. The conserved phenylalanine or tryptophan normally closing the CDR3 is absent here, so this likely arose from a read error. The limits of the CDR3 on the DNA are not certain, so only TCRdb's listed CDR3 is given. The chain links TRBV7-3 to TRBJ2-6; TRBD1 was called by the table and not checked on the DNA. The CDR3 spans 10 amino acids, including both terminal residues. Germline lookup yields CDR1 SGHTA and CDR2 FQGTGA. CDR3: CASSLTSLGQ.

The V and J genes are TRBV5-1 and TRBJ1-6; no clear D gene. CDR1 is SGHRS, CDR2 YFSETQ, per germline. V was shortened by 2 bases and J by 10 bases, with 10 bases between the two germline ends. The CDR3 contains 13 residues. CDR3 DNA sequence: TGCGCCAGCAGCTTAAGGGAGGGATCACCCCTCCACTTT. This sequence encodes CASSLREGSPLHF.

This clone was counted at least ten times. The chain joins TRBV19 to TRBJ2-7; 7 bases are shared with TRBD1. CDR1 is LNHDA, CDR2 SQIVND, per germline (reference sequence). The V segment lost 3 bases and the J segment 4 bases; nucleotides outside the gene matches: 3. The CDR3 runs 13 residues. CDR3 bases: TGTGCCAGTAGTATTACAGGGGAGTACGAGCAGTACTTC. Amino acids: CASSITGEYEQYF. Variable domain in full (rest from reference TRBV19 and TRBJ2-7): DGGITQSPKYLFRKEGQNVTLSCEQNLNHDAMYWYRQDPGQGLRLIYYSQIVNDFQKGDIAEGYSVSREKKESFPLTVTSAQKNPTAFYLCASSITGEYEQYFGPGTRLTVT.

This clone was found many times. The chain couples TRBV2 to TRBJ1-2; maybe TRBD1 (5 bases). Germline CDR1 reads SNHLY; CDR2 reads FYNNEI. Trimming stripped 1 base from V and 4 bases from J, with 10 bases between. CDR3 length equals 14 residues. CDR3 DNA sequence: TGTGCCAGCAGTGAAGGGACATTTGTCTATGGCTACACCTTC. Its protein product is CASSEGTFVYGYTF. Drawing the rest from reference TRBV2 and TRBJ1-2, the complete variable domain is EPEVTQTPSHQVTQMGQEVILRCVPISNHLYFYWYRQILGQKVEFLVSFYNNEISEKSEIFDDQFSVERPDGSNFTLKIRSTKLEDSAMYFCASSEGTFVYGYTFGSGTRLTVV.

This clone was recorded a few times. A read error may explain this, as a much larger clone is one base away. The genes are TRBV2 and TRBJ2-3, with a tentative D call TRBD2 (5 bases). V was pared by 6 bases and J by 0 bases, with 13 bases between. The germline CDR1 and CDR2 sequences are SNHLY and FYNNEI. The CDR3 contains 15 residues. CDR3 nucleotide sequence: TGTGCCAGCAGCGAGGGAGACACTAGCACAGATACGCAGTATTTT. Its protein product is CASSEGDTSTDTQYF. Full variable domain (missing parts from reference TRBV2 and TRBJ2-3): EPEVTQTPSHQVTQMGQEVILRCVPISNHLYFYWYRQILGQKVEFLVSFYNNEISEKSEIFDDQFSVERPDGSNFTLKIRSTKLEDSAMYFCASSEGDTSTDTQYFGPGTRLTVL.

The CDR3 here is CASSGTAVFSNQPQHF. In DNA form, the CDR3 reads TGTGCCAGCAGTGGGACGGCCGTGTTTAGCAATCAGCCCCAGCATTTT. This chain connects TRBV28 to TRBJ1-5; possible D gene TRBD1, 5 bases. Germline V CDR1 and CDR2: MDHEN, SYDVKM. This CDR3 region has 16 residues. V was clipped by 5 bases and J by 0 bases, with 14 bases between them.

The sample holds many counts of this clone. This chain joins TRBV7-2 and TRBJ2-7; 7 bases line up with TRBD2. Germline V gives CDR1 SGHTA, CDR2 FQGNSA. J lost 4 bases, V lost 0 bases, and 9 bases had no gene match. The CDR3 is made up of 16 amino acids. Here the CDR3 DNA reads TGTGCCAGCAGCTTAGCTCGGACTAGTTCAGGGTACGAGCAGTACTTC. Translating gives CASSLARTSSGYEQYF. The full variable domain, with the rest looked up from reference TRBV7-2 and TRBJ2-7, is GAGVSQSPSNKVTEKGKDVELRCDPISGHTALYWYRQSLGQGLEFLIYFQGNSAPDKSGLPSDRFSAERTGGSVSTLTIQRTQQEDSAVYLCASSLARTSSGYEQYFGPGTRLTVT.

This clone was counted many times. This chain uses TRBV19 with TRBJ2-5; TRBD2 matches 7 bases. CDR3 length: 15 amino acids. J lost 5 bases, V lost 5 bases, and 11 bases had no gene match. Germline V CDR1 and CDR2: LNHDA, SQIVND (reference sequence). CDR3 in amino acids: CASSPEMGGAETQYF. In DNA form, the CDR3 reads TGTGCCAGTAGTCCCGAGATGGGAGGGGCGGAGACCCAGTACTTC.

Note on this clone: This sequence may be a read error, since a much larger clone differs from it by one base. The same CDR3 is also encoded by other DNA sequences in this sample. V usage is TRBV7-6 and J usage is TRBJ2-1; 8 bases fit TRBD1. The CDR3 covers 17 residues. The germline CDR1 and CDR2 sequences are SGHVS and FNYEAQ. The junction had 11 bases not matched to a gene; V was cut back by 7 bases and J by 0 bases. CDR3 loop: CASTQGGLPDSYNEQFF. For the CDR3, the DNA is TGTGCCAGCACACAGGGGGGACTCCCGGACTCCTACAATGAGCAGTTCTTC.

This clone was recorded many times. The gene calls are TRBV18 and TRBJ1-5; TRBD1 might be the D (5 bases). Germline CDR1 is KGHSH and CDR2 is LQKENI. Trimming pared 3 bases from V and 7 bases from J, leaving 10 bases between. This CDR3 has 13 residues. CDR3 loop: CASSPSGKQPQHF. CDR3 bases: TGTGCCAGCTCACCGTCAGGGAAACAGCCCCAGCATTTT.

This clone was seen at least ten times. The V and J genes are TRBV19 and TRBJ1-5, with D perhaps TRBD1 (6 bases). CDR1 LNHDA and CDR2 SQIVND come from the germline V gene (reference sequence). The CDR3 runs 13 residues. Trimming shortened V by 3 bases and J by 7 bases, and 10 bases separated the two germline ends. CDR3 sequence (DNA): TGTGCCAGTAGTATCCCCGGGGGCCAGCCCCAGCATTTT. Protein: CASSIPGGQPQHF.

This clone was seen ten or more times. The V and J genes are TRBV20-1 and TRBJ2-1; TRBD2 matches at 9 bases. Germline values: CDR1 DFQATT, CDR2 SNEGSKA (reference sequence). V shed 7 bases, J shed 7 bases, and the junction held 11 bases outside the gene matches. The CDR3 has 14 amino acids. The CDR3 DNA sequence: TGCAGTGGAGTTGGCGGGGGGGCTAGGAATGAGCAGTTCTTC. The encoded protein is CSGVGGGARNEQFF.

This clone was counted many times. Within the sample, other DNA sequences also encode this same CDR3. The gene calls are TRBV6-1 and TRBJ1-1; TRBD1 agrees at 7 bases. The CDR3 contains 14 residues. The V segment lost 1 base and the J segment 7 bases; nucleotides outside the gene matches: 6. Germline V lookup: CDR1 MNHNS, CDR2 SASEGT. CDR3 loop: CASSEGSRGGEAFF. DNA for the CDR3: TGTGCCAGCAGTGAAGGGTCCAGGGGGGGTGAAGCTTTCTTT.

This clone has at least ten counts. The rearrangement joins TRBV15 to TRBJ2-1; 7 bases fit TRBD2. This CDR3 has 15 residues. From germline, CDR1 is LNHNV and CDR2 YYDKDF (reference sequence). V was pared by 10 bases and J by 3 bases, with 12 bases of the junction left unmatched. CDR3 nucleotides: TGTGCCATACAGGCCCGCCGGGGGGACTACAATGAGCAGTTCTTC. This sequence encodes CAIQARRGDYNEQFF.

Many counts were recorded for this clone. This rearrangement joins TRBV7-9 to TRBJ1-6, with D uncertain. The V gene lost 2 bases and the J gene lost 0 bases, with 5 bases spanning the gap. Germline CDR1 is SEHNR and CDR2 is FQNEAQ (reference sequence). The CDR3 length is 15 residues. The DNA for the CDR3 is TGTGCCAGCAGCTTAAGGGTCTCCTATAATTCACCCCTCCACTTT. Its protein product is CASSLRVSYNSPLHF. Full variable domain (remainder filled in from reference TRBV7-9 and TRBJ1-6): DTGVSQNPRHKITKRGQNVTFRCDPISEHNRLYWYRQTLGQGPEFLTYFQNEAQLEKSRLLSDRFSAERPKGSFSTLEIQRTEQGDSAMYLCASSLRVSYNSPLHFGNGTRLTVT.

In regard to this clone: A much larger clonotype is one base distant, so this may be a read error. The J gene is TRBJ1-1, the V gene TRBV5-5, with D possibly being TRBD1 (5 bases). The CDR3 contains 13 residues. Germline lookup yields CDR1 SGHKS and CDR2 YYEKEE (reference sequence). The CDR3 sequence is CASSLQGETESFF. Written as DNA, the CDR3 is TGTGCCAGCAGCCTTCAGGGAGAAACTGAATCTTTCTTT.

This clone appeared many times. The chain is built from TRBV6-1 and TRBJ2-3; 9 bases fit TRBD2. This CDR3 region has 15 residues. Germline CDR1 MNHNS, CDR2 SASEGT. J was trimmed by 6 bases and V by 2 bases; bases with no gene match: 6. CDR3 DNA sequence: TGTGCCAGCAGTGAATCGGGCGGGGGGGCCGATACGCAGTATTTT. Encoded protein: CASSESGGGADTQYF.

This clone was counted a few times. This may stem from a read error, because a much larger clone lies one nucleotide away. This chain joins TRBV6-2 or TRBV6-3 and TRBJ2-3; the D gene could be TRBD1 or TRBD2 (5 bases each). Germline CDR1 MNHEY, CDR2 SVGEGT. This CDR3 is built from 18 residues. The V end lost 6 bases, the J end lost 7 bases, and 29 bases lay between the germline ends. The CDR3 sequence: CASRSIGDADTDSYTQYF. The DNA of the CDR3 is TGTGCCAGCAGGAGCATAGGGGACGCGGACACGGACTCGTATACGCAGTATTTT.

This clone came up many times. The chain has TRBV28 and TRBJ2-5; D is uncertain. The CDR3 consists of 10 residues. Germline V gene lookup returns CDR1 MDHEN and CDR2 SYDVKM. The ends were cut back, 3 bases at V and 5 bases at J, with 1 base in the middle. As DNA, the CDR3 is TGTGCCAGCAGTTTTGAGACCCAGTACTTC. Translating gives CASSFETQYF.

This clone was detected ten times or more. J is TRBJ1-6 and V is TRBV6-6; D may be TRBD1 (5 bases). Germline V CDR1 and CDR2: MNHNY, SVGAGI (reference sequence). The CDR3 has 14 amino acids. Trimming cost V 2 bases and J 9 bases, with 11 bases left between them. CDR3 nucleotide sequence: TGTGCCAGCAGTTACAGAGGGGAAGCTTCACCCCTCCACTTT. It encodes CASSYRGEASPLHF.

As regards this clone: This may come from a read error, since a much larger clone is one base off. This chain links TRBV19 with TRBJ2-3, with TRBD1 identical over 8 bases. V was clipped by 2 bases and J by 11 bases; unmatched bases: 12. The CDR3 contains 15 residues. Germline values: CDR1 LNHDA, CDR2 SQIVND (reference sequence). The CDR3 protein is CASSIIARGRNKQYF. For the CDR3, the DNA is TGTGCCAGTAGTATAATTGCCAGGGGGCGGAATAAGCAGTATTTT.